One and the same sample provided the 19 T cell receptor beta chains below, sequenced in a study of blood T cell repertoires in COVID-19. Profiling relied on immunoSEQ multiplex PCR, and the TCRdb table lists in-frame clones only, not all of them. The sample carries some 400,000 clones, about 89% recorded once. The sample comprised peripheral blood. The receptors originated from a woman in her thirties with COVID-19, enrolled during active disease.

V gene TRBV7-2 combines with J gene TRBJ1-3, with unresolved D. Trimming removed 1 base at V and 7 bases at J, with 11 bases between. Germline V gene lookup returns CDR1 SGHTA and CDR2 FQGNSA. The CDR3 has 14 residues. CDR3 region: CASSLVGGSNTIYF. The CDR3 coding sequence is TGTGCCAGCAGCTTAGTAGGAGGGAGTAACACCATATATTTT. The complete variable domain, with remaining parts taken from reference TRBV7-2 and TRBJ1-3, reads GAGVSQSPSNKVTEKGKDVELRCDPISGHTALYWYRQSLGQGLEFLIYFQGNSAPDKSGLPSDRFSAERTGGSVSTLTIQRTQQEDSAVYLCASSLVGGSNTIYFGEGSWLTVV.

The chain employs TRBV3-1 (or the pseudogene TRBV3-2) and TRBJ1-6; D call uncertain. Germline V CDR1 and CDR2: LGHDT, YNNKEL (reference sequence). Trimming took off 0 bases at V and 6 bases at J, with 3 bases between the two ends. CDR3 length equals 13 residues. CDR3 residues: CASSQDSNSPLHF. The CDR3 nucleotides read TGTGCCAGCAGCCAAGACAGTAATTCACCCCTCCACTTT.

CDR3 nucleotide sequence: TGTGCCACCAGTGATTTGGTGCGGGAAGGGTTCCATGAGCAGTTCTTC. Translation gives CATSDLVREGFHEQFF. The chain carries TRBV24-1 and TRBJ2-1, with D possibly matching TRBD2 (6 bases). CDR1 and CDR2 (germline): KGHDR, SFDVKD. The CDR3 runs to 16 residues. V lost 0 bases and J lost 8, with 16 bases in between.

This rearrangement joins TRBV2 to TRBJ2-7; D perhaps matches TRBD1 (6 bases). Trimming cost V 7 bases and J 3 bases, with 19 bases left between them. There are 15 residues in the CDR3. Germline CDR1 and CDR2: SNHLY and FYNNEI. CDR3 sequence (DNA): TGTGCCAGCACCGAGGGGGACCTACCCGGCTACGAGCAGTACTTC. Translation: CASTEGDLPGYEQYF.

Remarks on this clone: Other DNA sequences in the sample encode the same CDR3. The chain carries TRBV9 and TRBJ1-5, with D possibly matching TRBD1 (5 bases). Germline CDR1 and CDR2: SGDLS and YYNGEE. The germline V and J ends were trimmed by 3 bases and 2 bases, with 9 bases remaining between them. This CDR3 spans 14 amino acids. CDR3 in DNA: TGTGCCAGCAGCGGCCAGGGCGGCAATCAGCCCCAGCATTTT. Its protein product is CASSGQGGNQPQHF.

This clone appeared once. V and J are TRBV7-3 and TRBJ2-7; tentatively, D is TRBD2 (5 bases). The V gene lost 0 bases and the J gene lost 0 bases, with 9 bases spanning the gap. Germline lookup yields CDR1 SGHTA and CDR2 FQGTGA. The CDR3 totals 15 residues. CDR3 in amino acids: CASSLTPGSSYEQYF. CDR3 sequence (DNA): TGTGCCAGCAGCTTAACACCGGGAAGCTCCTACGAGCAGTACTTC.

The chain has TRBV24-1 and TRBJ2-1; possible D gene TRBD2, 6 bases. Trimming took 5 bases from V and 0 from J, leaving 7 bases between them. The CDR3 is 14 residues long. Germline V gene lookup returns CDR1 KGHDR and CDR2 SFDVKD. CDR3 region: CATSAGGSYNEQFF. CDR3 in DNA: TGTGCCACCAGTGCCGGGGGCTCCTACAATGAGCAGTTCTTC.

This clone was recorded once. This same CDR3 is encoded by further DNA sequences in the sample. This chain joins TRBV6-1 and TRBJ1-3; possible D gene TRBD1, 6 bases. The ends were cut back, 3 bases at V and 0 bases at J, with 9 bases in the middle. This CDR3 is built from 15 residues. Germline CDR1 and CDR2: MNHNS and SASEGT. Here the CDR3 DNA reads TGTGCCAGCAGTGAGCAGGGGAGCTCTGGAAACACCATATATTTT. As protein: CASSEQGSSGNTIYF.

The chain links TRBV11-2 to TRBJ2-7; 9 nucleotides agree with TRBD1. The germline gives CDR1 SGHAT, CDR2 FQNNGV. CDR3 length: 15 amino acids. V trimming: 5 bases; J trimming: 0 bases; junction bases outside the gene matches: 5. CDR3 coding DNA: TGTGCCAGCAGCCCGGGGACAGGGAGCTCCTACGAGCAGTACTTC. Its translation is CASSPGTGSSYEQYF.

This sequence joins TRBV28 and TRBJ2-7; 9 bases map to TRBD2. This CDR3 is built from 15 residues. Germline V gene lookup returns CDR1 MDHEN and CDR2 SYDVKM. The V and J ends lost 6 bases and 5 bases, in that order; junction bases with no gene match: 11. The CDR3 DNA sequence: TGTGCCAGCAGCCTCGGCGGGAGGGCCCTCAACGAGCAGTACTTC. The encoded protein is CASSLGGRALNEQYF.

A remark on this clone: This sample also contains other DNA sequences that code for the same CDR3. V is TRBV5-1 and J is TRBJ2-3; D perhaps matches TRBD2 (5 bases). The CDR3 sequence is 15 residues long. Trimming shortened V by 2 bases and J by 2 bases, and 12 bases separated the two germline ends. Germline loops: CDR1 SGHRS, CDR2 YFSETQ. The DNA for the CDR3 is TGCGCCAGCAGCTTTGGAAGAGGGTACACAGATACGCAGTATTTT. Protein: CASSFGRGYTDTQYF.

CDR3 region: CASSQLSNYGYTF. CDR3 DNA sequence: TGCGCCAGCAGCCAACTATCTAACTATGGCTACACCTTC. The rearrangement uses TRBV4-1 and TRBJ1-2, with D unclear. The CDR3 extends over 13 amino acids. Trimming stripped 2 bases from V and 0 bases from J, with 4 bases between. Germline V gene sequence: CDR1 MGHRA, CDR2 YSYEKL.

The chain combines TRBV28 with TRBJ1-1; TRBD1 aligns across 9 bases. Looked up from germline, CDR1 is MDHEN and CDR2 is SYDVKM. The trim removed 5 bases at V and 5 bases at J, leaving 9 bases unmatched. This CDR3 is 15 amino acids long. Written as DNA, the CDR3 is TGTGCCAGCAGTCTAGTACAGGGGGCGCTTACTGAAGCTTTCTTT. Its translation: CASSLVQGALTEAFF.

The chain carries TRBV10-3 and TRBJ1-2; D might be TRBD1 (5 bases). The CDR3 loop spans 13 amino acids. Trimming pared 4 bases from V and 1 base from J, leaving 7 bases between. Looked up from germline, CDR1 is ENHRY and CDR2 is SYGVKD. The CDR3 region is CAISGQINYGYTF. The CDR3 nucleotides read TGTGCCATCAGTGGACAGATTAACTATGGCTACACCTTC.

The chain carries TRBV28 and TRBJ1-4; TRBD1 agrees at 8 bases. With 2 bases clipped from V and 7 bases from J, the junction kept 6 bases outside the gene matches. In germline, CDR1 is MDHEN, CDR2 SYDVKM. There are 15 residues in the CDR3. CDR3 DNA: TGTGCCAGCAGTTTACCCCAGGGGGCGGGTGAAAAACTGTTTTTT. Translated: CASSLPQGAGEKLFF.

The V and J genes are TRBV28 and TRBJ2-3; 12 bases are shared with TRBD2. The CDR3 extends over 16 amino acids. CDR1 MDHEN and CDR2 SYDVKM come from the germline V gene. Trimming removed 5 bases from V and 6 bases from J; junction bases left unmatched: 9. CDR3 sequence: CASSPWTSGMVDTQYF. In DNA form, the CDR3 reads TGTGCCAGCAGTCCCTGGACTAGCGGGATGGTCGATACGCAGTATTTT.

The chain recombines TRBV6-6 with TRBJ1-2; 8 bases align to TRBD1. The CDR3 is 12 residues long. Germline CDR1 is MNHNY and CDR2 is SVGAGI (reference sequence). V gave up 7 bases and J gave up 6 bases; unmatched junction bases: 4. The CDR3 reads CASNRDRHGYTF. CDR3 coding DNA: TGTGCCAGCAACAGGGACAGGCATGGCTACACCTTC.

This clone was counted between two and nine times. This chain uses TRBV5-1 with TRBJ2-1; 9 bases align to TRBD2. Losses at the gene ends were 1 base for V and 6 bases for J; bases not matched to a gene: 2. CDR1 is SGHRS and CDR2 is YFSETQ in the germline V gene. This CDR3 region has 14 residues. The CDR3 loop reads CASSLLAGINEQFF. The CDR3 region has the DNA TGCGCCAGCAGCTTGCTAGCGGGAATCAATGAGCAGTTCTTC.

This chain connects TRBV27 to TRBJ2-1; TRBD1 matches at 10 bases. The CDR3 has 18 amino acids. Germline assignment: CDR1 MNHEY and CDR2 SMNVEV (reference sequence). With 0 bases clipped from V and 5 bases from J, the junction kept 10 bases outside the gene matches. The chain's CDR3 is CASSLSGERQGADNEQFF. For the CDR3, the DNA is TGTGCCAGCAGTTTATCGGGGGAAAGACAGGGGGCCGACAATGAGCAGTTCTTC.